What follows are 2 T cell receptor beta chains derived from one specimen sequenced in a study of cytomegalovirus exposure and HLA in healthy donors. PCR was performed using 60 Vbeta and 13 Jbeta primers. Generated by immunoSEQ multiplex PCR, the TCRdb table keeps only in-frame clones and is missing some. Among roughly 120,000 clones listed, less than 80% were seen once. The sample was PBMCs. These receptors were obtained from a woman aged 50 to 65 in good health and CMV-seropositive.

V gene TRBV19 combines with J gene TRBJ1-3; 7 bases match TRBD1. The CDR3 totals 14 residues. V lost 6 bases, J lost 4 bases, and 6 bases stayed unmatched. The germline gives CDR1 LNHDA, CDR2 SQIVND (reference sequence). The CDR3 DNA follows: TGTGCCAGTAGCACAGGGGACCCAGGAAACACCATATATTTT. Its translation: CASSTGDPGNTIYF. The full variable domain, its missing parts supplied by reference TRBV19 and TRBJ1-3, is DGGITQSPKYLFRKEGQNVTLSCEQNLNHDAMYWYRQDPGQGLRLIYYSQIVNDFQKGDIAEGYSVSREKKESFPLTVTSAQKNPTAFYLCASSTGDPGNTIYFGEGSWLTVV.

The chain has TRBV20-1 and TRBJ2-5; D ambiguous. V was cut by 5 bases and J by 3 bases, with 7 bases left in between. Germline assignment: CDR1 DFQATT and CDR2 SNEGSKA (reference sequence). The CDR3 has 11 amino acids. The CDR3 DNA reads TGCAGTGCTCCCAGGAAAGAGACCCAGTACTTC. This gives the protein CSAPRKETQYF.